What follows are 12 T cell receptor beta chains derived from one specimen sequenced in a study of blood T cell repertoires in COVID-19. Generated by immunoSEQ multiplex PCR, the TCRdb table keeps only in-frame clones and is missing some. In the table there are 170,000 or so clones, 85% to 90% of which are singletons. The source material was peripheral blood. The receptors were sampled from a woman in her 70s with COVID-19, enrolled during active disease.

The CDR3 spells CASSLEIAGGTDTQYF. For the CDR3, the DNA is TGCGCCAGCAGCTTGGAAATAGCGGGAGGCACAGATACGCAGTATTTT. The chain carries TRBV5-1 and TRBJ2-3, with 9 positions matching TRBD2. The length of the CDR3 is 16 residues. V lost 0 bases, J lost 1 base, and 3 bases stayed unmatched. From germline, CDR1 is SGHRS and CDR2 YFSETQ.

The chain combines TRBV5-1 with TRBJ1-2, with D maybe TRBD1 (5 bases). CDR1 is SGHRS and CDR2 is YFSETQ in the germline V gene. Between the trimmed V and J ends, which lost 4 bases and 8 bases, there was a span of 21 bases. This CDR3 is 15 amino acids long. The CDR3 reads CASSAGQFPTSGYTF. CDR3 in DNA: TGCGCCAGCAGCGCCGGACAATTCCCGACGTCAGGCTACACCTTC.

This clone was counted between two and nine times. This sequence joins TRBV19 and TRBJ1-2; 7 bases line up with TRBD1. Germline V gene lookup returns CDR1 LNHDA and CDR2 SQIVND (reference sequence). The CDR3 spans 15 residues. With 4 bases clipped from V and 0 bases from J, the junction kept 5 bases outside the gene matches. The DNA of the CDR3 is TGTGCCAGTAGTACGGGACAGCCTACTAACTATGGCTACACCTTC. The encoded protein is CASSTGQPTNYGYTF.

This clone showed up just once. The V call is TRBV7-9, the J call TRBJ1-4, with 8 bases aligning to TRBD1. This CDR3 has 14 residues. The V segment lost 5 bases and the J segment 6 bases; nucleotides outside the gene matches: 5. Germline V lookup: CDR1 SEHNR, CDR2 FQNEAQ (reference sequence). CDR3 nucleotide sequence: TGTGCCAGCAGCACGGGACAGGCCTATGAAAAACTGTTTTTT. Protein product: CASSTGQAYEKLFF. Using reference TRBV7-9 and TRBJ1-4 for the parts outside the CDR3, the full variable domain is DTGVSQNPRHKITKRGQNVTFRCDPISEHNRLYWYRQTLGQGPEFLTYFQNEAQLEKSRLLSDRFSAERPKGSFSTLEIQRTEQGDSAMYLCASSTGQAYEKLFFGSGTQLSVL.

This chain links TRBV11-3 with TRBJ2-3, with D perhaps TRBD2 (6 bases). The CDR3 runs 14 residues. V shed 1 base and J shed 3 bases, with 8 bases lying between them. Germline V lookup: CDR1 SGHNT, CDR2 YENEEA. The CDR3 spells CASSLVAVTDTQYF. CDR3 DNA sequence: TGTGCCAGCAGCTTAGTAGCGGTAACAGATACGCAGTATTTT.

The chain has TRBV18 and TRBJ1-4; D remains unclear. V gave up 4 bases and J gave up 0 bases, with 9 bases separating them. The CDR3 totals 15 residues. CDR1 is KGHSH, CDR2 LQKENI, per germline. CDR3 sequence reads: CASSLGGATNEKLFF. DNA of the CDR3: TGTGCCAGCTCACTCGGAGGTGCAACTAATGAAAAACTGTTTTTT.

The J gene is TRBJ1-1, the V gene TRBV29-1, with D perhaps TRBD1 (5 bases). CDR3 length equals 12 residues. Between the trimmed V and J ends, which lost 4 bases and 4 bases, there was a span of 10 bases. Germline loops: CDR1 SQVTM, CDR2 ANQGSEA. The CDR3 DNA reads TGCAGCGTTGGGGCCCAGGGCACTGAAGCTTTCTTT. This sequence encodes CSVGAQGTEAFF.

This clone was counted once. The chain links TRBV6-5 to TRBJ1-2; possible D gene TRBD1, 6 bases. V was pared by 0 bases and J by 10 bases, with 15 bases between. This CDR3 region has 14 residues. The germline gives CDR1 MNHEY, CDR2 SVGAGI. For the CDR3, the DNA is TGTGCCAGCAGTTACTCTAGCGGGACACCCGACTACACCTTC. Protein product: CASSYSSGTPDYTF.

The rearrangement joins TRBV27 to TRBJ2-7; possibly TRBD2 for D (6 bases). Trimming removed 8 bases at V and 4 bases at J, with 21 bases between. CDR1 and CDR2 from the germline V gene are MNHEY and SMNVEV (reference sequence). This CDR3 is built from 15 residues. The CDR3: CASSSKGLIGYEQYF. The CDR3 region has the DNA TGTGCCAGCTCTTCCAAGGGACTGATAGGTTACGAGCAGTACTTC.

The chain recombines TRBV6-1 with TRBJ1-1; a possible D gene is TRBD1 (6 bases). Germline values: CDR1 MNHNS, CDR2 SASEGT. Trimming took 2 bases from V and 4 from J, leaving 14 bases between them. This CDR3 is 15 amino acids long. This CDR3 is CASSESNRALTEAFF. The CDR3 coding sequence is TGTGCCAGCAGTGAATCAAACAGGGCCCTCACTGAAGCTTTCTTT.

This chain uses TRBV4-2 with TRBJ2-7; no clear D. V lost 0 bases and J lost 4, with 10 bases in between. CDR1 LGHNA and CDR2 YNFKEQ come from the germline V gene. The CDR3 spans 14 residues. The CDR3: CASSQEVERYEQYF. The CDR3 DNA sequence: TGTGCCAGCAGCCAAGAGGTAGAGAGATACGAGCAGTACTTC.

This chain uses TRBV5-1 with TRBJ1-1, with D perhaps matching TRBD1 (5 bases). V lost 0 bases, J lost 0 bases, and 12 bases lay in between. The CDR3 extends over 16 amino acids. Germline V gives CDR1 SGHRS, CDR2 YFSETQ. CDR3 in DNA: TGCGCCAGCAGCTTGGGACGGACACCGATGAACACTGAAGCTTTCTTT. It is translated as CASSLGRTPMNTEAFF.